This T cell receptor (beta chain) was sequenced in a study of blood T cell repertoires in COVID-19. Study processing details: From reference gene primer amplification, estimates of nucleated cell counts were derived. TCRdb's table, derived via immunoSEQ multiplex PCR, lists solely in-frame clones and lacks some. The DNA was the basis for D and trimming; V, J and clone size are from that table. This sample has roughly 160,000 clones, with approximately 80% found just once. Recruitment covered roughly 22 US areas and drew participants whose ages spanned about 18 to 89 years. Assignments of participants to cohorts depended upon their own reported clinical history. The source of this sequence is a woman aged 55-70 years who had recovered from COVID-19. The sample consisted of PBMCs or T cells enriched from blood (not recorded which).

The CDR3 region has the DNA TGTGCCAGCTTTCGTTCAGGGTTGAATGAGCAGTTCTTC. Its protein product is CASFRSGLNEQFF. The genes are TRBV6-5 and TRBJ2-1, with D possibly matching TRBD1 (5 bases). The CDR3 sequence is 13 residues long. V shed 8 bases and J shed 7 bases, with 15 bases lying between them. Germline V gene sequence: CDR1 MNHEY, CDR2 SVGAGI.